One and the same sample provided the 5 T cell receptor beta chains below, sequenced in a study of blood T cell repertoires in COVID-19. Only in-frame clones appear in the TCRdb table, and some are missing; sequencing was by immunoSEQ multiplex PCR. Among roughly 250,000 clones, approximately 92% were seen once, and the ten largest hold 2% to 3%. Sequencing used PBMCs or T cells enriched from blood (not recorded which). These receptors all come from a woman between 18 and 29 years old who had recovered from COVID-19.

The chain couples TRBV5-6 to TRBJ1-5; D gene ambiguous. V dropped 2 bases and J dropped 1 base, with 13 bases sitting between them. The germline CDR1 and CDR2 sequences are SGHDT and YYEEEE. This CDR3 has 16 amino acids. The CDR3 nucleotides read TGTGCCAGCAGCTTTCAGGCCGGTGGAAGCAATCAGCCCCAGCATTTT. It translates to CASSFQAGGSNQPQHF.

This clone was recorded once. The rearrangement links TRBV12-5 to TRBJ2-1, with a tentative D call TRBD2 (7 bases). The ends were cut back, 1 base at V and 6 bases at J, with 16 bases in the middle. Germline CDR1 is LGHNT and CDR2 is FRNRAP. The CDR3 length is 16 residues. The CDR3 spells CASGLGVGGASNEQFF. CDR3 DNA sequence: TGTGCTAGTGGTTTGGGAGTGGGGGGGGCTTCCAATGAGCAGTTCTTC.

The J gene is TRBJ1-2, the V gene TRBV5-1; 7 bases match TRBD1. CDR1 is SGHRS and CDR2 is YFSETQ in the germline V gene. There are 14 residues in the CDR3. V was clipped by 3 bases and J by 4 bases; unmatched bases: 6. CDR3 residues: CASSSVGQLYGYTF. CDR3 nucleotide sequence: TGCGCCAGCAGCTCTGTGGGACAGCTCTATGGCTACACCTTC.

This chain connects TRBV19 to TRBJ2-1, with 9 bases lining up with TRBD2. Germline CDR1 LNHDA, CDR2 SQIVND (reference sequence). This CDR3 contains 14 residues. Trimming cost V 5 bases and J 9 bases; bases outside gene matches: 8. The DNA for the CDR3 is TGTGCCAGTAGTCTGGGGCGGGGGGGCTTTGAGCAGTTCTTC. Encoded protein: CASSLGRGGFEQFF.

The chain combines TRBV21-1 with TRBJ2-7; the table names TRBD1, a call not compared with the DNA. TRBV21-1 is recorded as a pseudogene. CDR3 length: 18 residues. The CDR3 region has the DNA TGTGCCAGCAGTCCGAGACAGGGGGCGCGCCCCTTCGTTTACGAGCAGTACTTC. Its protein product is CASSPRQGARPFVYEQYF.